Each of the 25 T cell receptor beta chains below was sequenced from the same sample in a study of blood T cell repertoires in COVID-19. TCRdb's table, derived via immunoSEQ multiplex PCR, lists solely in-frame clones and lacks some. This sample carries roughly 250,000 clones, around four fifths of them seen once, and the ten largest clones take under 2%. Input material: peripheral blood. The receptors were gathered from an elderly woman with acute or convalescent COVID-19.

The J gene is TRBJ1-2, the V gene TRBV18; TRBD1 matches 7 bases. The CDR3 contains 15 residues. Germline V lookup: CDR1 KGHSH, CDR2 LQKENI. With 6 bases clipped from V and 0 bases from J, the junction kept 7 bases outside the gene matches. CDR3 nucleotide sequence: TGTGCCAGCTCGTTGGACAGGACCGCTAACTATGGCTACACCTTC. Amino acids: CASSLDRTANYGYTF. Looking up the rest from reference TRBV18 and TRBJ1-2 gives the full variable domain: NAGVMQNPRHLVRRRGQEARLRCSPMKGHSHVYWYRQLPEEGLKFMVYLQKENIIDESGMPKERFSAEFPKEGPSILRIQQVVRGDSAAYFCASSLDRTANYGYTFGSGTRLTVV.

DNA for the CDR3: TGCGCCAGCAGCTTGGGGGAGTCGCTCTATGGCTACACCTTC. Protein product: CASSLGESLYGYTF. The V and J genes are TRBV5-1 and TRBJ1-2; D is undetermined. The CDR3 is made up of 14 amino acids. The V gene's germline CDR1 is SGHRS and CDR2 YFSETQ. The ends were cut back, 0 bases at V and 4 bases at J, with 10 bases in the middle.

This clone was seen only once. In nucleotides, the CDR3 is TGTGCCAGCACCCAGGGGCCCACTAACTATGGCTACACCTTC. Translating gives CASTQGPTNYGYTF. This chain connects TRBV5-5 to TRBJ1-2, with D maybe TRBD1 (6 bases). This CDR3 spans 14 amino acids. Germline loops: CDR1 SGHKS, CDR2 YYEKEE (reference sequence). V was trimmed by 6 bases and J by 0 bases, leaving 12 bases between them.

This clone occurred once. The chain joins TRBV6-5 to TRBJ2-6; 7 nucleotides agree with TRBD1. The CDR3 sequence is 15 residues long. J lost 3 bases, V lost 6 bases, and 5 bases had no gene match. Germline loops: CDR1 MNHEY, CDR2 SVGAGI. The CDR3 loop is CASSRQGYGANVLTF. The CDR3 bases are TGTGCCAGCAGCCGACAGGGATATGGGGCCAACGTCCTGACTTTC.

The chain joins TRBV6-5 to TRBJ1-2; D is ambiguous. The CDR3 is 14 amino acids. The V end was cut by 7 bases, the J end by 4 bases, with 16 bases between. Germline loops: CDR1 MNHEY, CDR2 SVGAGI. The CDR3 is CASTRTPKTYGYTF. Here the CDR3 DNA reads TGTGCCAGCACCCGGACTCCCAAGACCTATGGCTACACCTTC.

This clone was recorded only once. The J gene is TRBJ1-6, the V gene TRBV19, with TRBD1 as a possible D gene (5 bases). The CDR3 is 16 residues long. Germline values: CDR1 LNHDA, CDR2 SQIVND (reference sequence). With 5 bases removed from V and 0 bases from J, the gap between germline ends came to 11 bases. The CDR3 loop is CASSQWGSSYNSPLHF. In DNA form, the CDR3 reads TGTGCCAGTAGTCAATGGGGCAGCTCCTATAATTCACCCCTCCACTTT.

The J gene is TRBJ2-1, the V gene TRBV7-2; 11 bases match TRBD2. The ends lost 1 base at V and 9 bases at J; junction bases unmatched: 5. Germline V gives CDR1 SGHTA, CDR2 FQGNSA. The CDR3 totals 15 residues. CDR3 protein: CASSLEVAGGREQFF. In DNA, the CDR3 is TGTGCCAGCAGCTTAGAAGTAGCGGGAGGGCGTGAGCAGTTCTTC.

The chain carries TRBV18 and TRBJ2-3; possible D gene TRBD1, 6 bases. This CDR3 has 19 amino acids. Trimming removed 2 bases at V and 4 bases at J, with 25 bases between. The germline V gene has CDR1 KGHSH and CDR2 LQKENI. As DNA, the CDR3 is TGTGCCAGCTCACCAGTAATGGCAGGGGAAGGAACACGGGCAGATACGCAGTATTTT. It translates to CASSPVMAGEGTRADTQYF.

This CDR3 is CASSFYEDYGYTF. The CDR3 DNA reads as TGTGCCAGCAGTTTCTATGAGGACTATGGCTACACCTTC. The chain combines TRBV28 with TRBJ1-2; no definite D call. The CDR3 loop spans 13 amino acids. Trimming cost V 3 bases and J 3 bases, with 8 bases left between them. The germline CDR1 and CDR2 sequences are MDHEN and SYDVKM.

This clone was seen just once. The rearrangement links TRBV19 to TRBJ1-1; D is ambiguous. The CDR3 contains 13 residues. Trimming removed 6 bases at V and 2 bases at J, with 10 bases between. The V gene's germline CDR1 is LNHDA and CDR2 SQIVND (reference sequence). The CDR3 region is CASSPRVNTEAFF. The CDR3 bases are TGTGCCAGTAGCCCCCGGGTAAACACTGAAGCTTTCTTT.

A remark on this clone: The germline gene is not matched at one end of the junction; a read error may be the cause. The CDR3 reads CASSLAGGTGYTIYF. CDR3 DNA sequence: TGCGCCAGCAGCTTGGCAGGGGGCACTGGATACACCATATATTTT. The chain joins TRBV5-1 to TRBJ1-3; 8 bases are shared with TRBD1. This CDR3 is 15 amino acids long. Germline values: CDR1 SGHRS, CDR2 YFSETQ.

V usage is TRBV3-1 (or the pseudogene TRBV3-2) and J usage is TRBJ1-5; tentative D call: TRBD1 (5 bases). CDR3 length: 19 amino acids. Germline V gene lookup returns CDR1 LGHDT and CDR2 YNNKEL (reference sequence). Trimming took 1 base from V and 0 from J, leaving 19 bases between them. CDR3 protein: CASSQGLDTDSYSNQPQHF. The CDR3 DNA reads TGTGCCAGCAGCCAAGGTCTGGACACCGATTCTTATAGCAATCAGCCCCAGCATTTT.

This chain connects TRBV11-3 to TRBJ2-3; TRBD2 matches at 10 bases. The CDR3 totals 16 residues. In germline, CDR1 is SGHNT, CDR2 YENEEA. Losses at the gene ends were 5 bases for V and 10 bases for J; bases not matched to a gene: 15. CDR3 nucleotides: TGTGCCAGCAGCCACCGACTAGCGGGCCTACGATCCCCGCAGTATTTT. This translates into CASSHRLAGLRSPQYF.

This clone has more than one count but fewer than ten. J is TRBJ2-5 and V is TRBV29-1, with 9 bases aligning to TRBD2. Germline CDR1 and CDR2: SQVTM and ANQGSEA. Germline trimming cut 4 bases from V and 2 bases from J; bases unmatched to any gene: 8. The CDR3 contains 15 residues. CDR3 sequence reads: CSVVGASGRQETQYF. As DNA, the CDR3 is TGCAGCGTTGTAGGAGCCAGCGGGAGGCAAGAGACCCAGTACTTC.

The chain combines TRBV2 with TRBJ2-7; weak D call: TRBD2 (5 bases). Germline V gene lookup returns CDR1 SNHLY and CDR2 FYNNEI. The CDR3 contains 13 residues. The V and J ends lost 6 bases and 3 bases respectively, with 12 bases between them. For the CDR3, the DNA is TGTGCCAGCAGGGCGGGCATCGGCTACGAGCAGTACTTC. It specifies CASRAGIGYEQYF.

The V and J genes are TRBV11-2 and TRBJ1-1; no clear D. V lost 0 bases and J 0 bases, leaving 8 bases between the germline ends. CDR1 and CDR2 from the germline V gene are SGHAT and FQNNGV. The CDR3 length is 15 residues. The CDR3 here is CASSLDGQMNTEAFF. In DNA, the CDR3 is TGTGCCAGCAGCTTAGATGGGCAAATGAACACTGAAGCTTTCTTT.

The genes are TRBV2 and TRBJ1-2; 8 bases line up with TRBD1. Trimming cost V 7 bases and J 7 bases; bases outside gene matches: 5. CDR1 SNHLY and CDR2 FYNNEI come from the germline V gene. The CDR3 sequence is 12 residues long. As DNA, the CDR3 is TGTGCCAGCACCCTGGACAGGGCTGGCTACACCTTC. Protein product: CASTLDRAGYTF.

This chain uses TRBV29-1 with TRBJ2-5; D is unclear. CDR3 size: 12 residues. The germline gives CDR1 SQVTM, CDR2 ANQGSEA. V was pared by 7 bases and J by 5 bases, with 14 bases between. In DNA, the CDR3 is TGCAGCGCCCGCCCTAGGCCGGAGACCCAGTACTTC. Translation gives CSARPRPETQYF.

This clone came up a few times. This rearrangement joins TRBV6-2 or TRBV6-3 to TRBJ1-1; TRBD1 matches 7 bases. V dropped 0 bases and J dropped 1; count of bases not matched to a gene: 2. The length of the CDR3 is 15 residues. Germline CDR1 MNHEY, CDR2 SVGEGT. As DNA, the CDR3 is TGTGCCAGCAGTTACTCTAGGACAGGGAACACTGAAGCTTTCTTT. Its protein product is CASSYSRTGNTEAFF.

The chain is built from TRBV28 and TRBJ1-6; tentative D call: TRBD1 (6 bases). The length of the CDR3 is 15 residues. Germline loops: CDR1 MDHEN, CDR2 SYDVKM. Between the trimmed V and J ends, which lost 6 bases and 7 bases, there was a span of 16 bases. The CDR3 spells CASRPYTGNNSPLHF. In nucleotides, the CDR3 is TGTGCCAGCAGACCTTATACAGGGAACAATTCACCCCTCCACTTT. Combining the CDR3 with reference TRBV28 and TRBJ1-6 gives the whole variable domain DVKVTQSSRYLVKRTGEKVFLECVQDMDHENMFWYRQDPGLGLRLIYFSYDVKMKEKGDIPEGYSVSREKKERFSLILESASTNQTSMYLCASRPYTGNNSPLHFGNGTRLTVT.

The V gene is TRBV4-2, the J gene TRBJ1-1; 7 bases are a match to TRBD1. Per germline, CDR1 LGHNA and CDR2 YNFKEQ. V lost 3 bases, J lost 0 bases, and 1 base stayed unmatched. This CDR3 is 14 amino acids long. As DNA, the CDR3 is TGTGCCAGCAGCCAGACAGGGCTGAACACTGAAGCTTTCTTT. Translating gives CASSQTGLNTEAFF.

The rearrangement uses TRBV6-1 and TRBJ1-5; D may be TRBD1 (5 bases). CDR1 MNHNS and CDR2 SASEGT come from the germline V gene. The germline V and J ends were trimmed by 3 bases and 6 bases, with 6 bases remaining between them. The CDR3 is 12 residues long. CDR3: CASSDRVQPQHF. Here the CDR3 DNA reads TGTGCCAGCAGTGACAGGGTTCAGCCCCAGCATTTT.

CDR3 amino acids: CASRSSGANVLTF. DNA of the CDR3: TGTGCCAGCAGGAGCTCTGGGGCCAACGTCCTGACTTTC. The chain carries TRBV12-3 or TRBV12-4 and TRBJ2-6; D is undetermined. The CDR3 extends over 13 amino acids. Trimming left V 6 bases short and J 0 bases short, with 3 bases between.

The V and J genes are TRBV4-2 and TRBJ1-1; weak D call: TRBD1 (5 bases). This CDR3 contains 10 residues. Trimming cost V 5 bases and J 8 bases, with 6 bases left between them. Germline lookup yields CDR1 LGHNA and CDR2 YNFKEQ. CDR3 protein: CASSGAEAFF. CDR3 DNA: TGTGCCAGCAGCGGGGCCGAAGCTTTCTTT.

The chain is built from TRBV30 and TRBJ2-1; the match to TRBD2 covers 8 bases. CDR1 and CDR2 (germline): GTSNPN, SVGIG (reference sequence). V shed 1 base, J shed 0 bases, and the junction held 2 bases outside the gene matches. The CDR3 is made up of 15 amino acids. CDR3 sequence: CAWSGGLGSYNEQFF. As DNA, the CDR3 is TGTGCCTGGAGTGGGGGACTAGGCTCCTACAATGAGCAGTTCTTC.